The following is a T cell receptor beta chain sequence with its context. CD45RO-negative, CCR7-selected cells formed the naive CD8 fraction, which excluded terminally differentiated effector memory CD45RA+ cells. V lost 1 base and J lost 4; bases outside the gene matches: 5. Germline V gene data show CDR1 as SGHVS and CDR2 as FNYEAQ. CDR3 length: 16 amino acids. This sample was taken from a study of shared clonotypes between healthy human individuals. Sequencing was performed with immunoSEQ multiplex PCR; in TCRdb, only in-frame clones are kept and a portion is missing. The sample has roughly 1,800,000 clones, roughly 95% seen once.

The chain links TRBV7-6 to TRBJ2-1, with 9 bases matching TRBD2. The sample comprised naive CD8+ T cells sorted from blood. The source of this sequence is a man between 18 and 35 years old in good health. The chain's CDR3 is CASSLVGAGGYNEQFF. The DNA of the CDR3 is TGTGCCAGCAGCTTAGTAGGTGCGGGAGGGTACAATGAGCAGTTCTTC.